The clone carrying this TCR beta chain has just one count. One junction end disagrees with the germline gene, perhaps due to a read error. This record comes from a study of control samples from healthy donors and cancer patients. Sequenced by immunoSEQ multiplex PCR; TCRdb stores in-frame clones only, minus some. The repertoire holds just over 90,000 clones, with around 83% as singletons. The CDR3 sequence is 13 residues long. CDR1 is LGHDT, CDR2 YNNKEL, per germline (reference sequence). This TCR came from a woman aged 45-65 years in good health. Input material: blood. J is TRBJ1-3 and V is TRBV3-1 (or the pseudogene TRBV3-2); D is undetermined. The CDR3 reads CASSQDLRHSRHF. The DNA for the CDR3 is TGTGCCAGCAGCCAAGATCTCCGACACAGCCGACATTTT.